Listed below are T cell receptor beta chains from one sample, sequenced in a study of CD8+ T cells in alopecia areata. TCRdb's table, derived via immunoSEQ multiplex PCR, lists solely in-frame clones and lacks some. This sample has about 220,000 clones; 50% to 60% occur once, and the top ten carry 1.6%. The sample in question was CD4+ T cells sorted from blood, obtained at week 4, from a patient treated with tofacitinib. The receptor set was obtained from a human donor with alopecia areata. Both conserved end residues are part of each CDR3. The D gene is left open where the match is weak. The size field is filled for only some rows; it gives once, few, many or a size class.

j_call clone_size d_call v_call cdr3_aa cdr3_nt
TRBJ2-1 few - TRBV11-2 CASSLTRTDNEQFF TGTGCCAGCAGCTTAACCAGGACAGACAATGAGCAGTTCTTC
TRBJ2-6 - - TRBV10-3 CAIAGANVLTF TGTGCCATCGCTGGGGCCAACGTCCTGACTTTC
TRBJ1-1 - TRBD1 TRBV6-5 CASSYSTGRNTEAFF TGTGCCAGCAGTTACTCGACAGGGCGGAACACTGAAGCTTTCTTT
TRBJ2-3 - TRBD2 TRBV29-1 CSVEVAGGTQYF TGCAGCGTTGAAGTAGCGGGGGGGACGCAGTATTTT
TRBJ2-2 few TRBD1 TRBV2 CASSRDSPNTGELFF TGTGCCAGCAGTCGGGACAGTCCTAACACCGGGGAGCTGTTTTTT
TRBJ2-6 - - TRBV4-1 CASSQEGGANVLTF TGCGCCAGCAGCCAAGAAGGAGGGGCCAACGTCCTGACTTTC
TRBJ1-5 few - TRBV16 CASSQSAGGVQPQHF TGTGCCAGCAGCCAATCCGCGGGGGGGGTTCAGCCCCAGCATTTT
TRBJ2-2 - - TRBV29-1 CSVGPQMAGELFF TGCAGTGTGGGACCGCAGATGGCCGGGGAGCTGTTTTTT
TRBJ2-1 few TRBD1 TRBV27 CASRSPTGTGKWNEQFF TGTGCCAGCAGATCCCCAACCGGGACAGGGAAATGGAATGAGCAGTTCTTC
TRBJ2-3 many TRBD1 TRBV14 CASSQARQGVDRDTQYF TGTGCCAGCAGCCAAGCCCGACAGGGAGTGGATCGAGATACGCAGTATTTT
TRBJ1-2 - - TRBV4-3 CASSQEGGDLGYTF TGCGCCAGCAGCCAAGAAGGCGGAGATTTGGGCTACACCTTC
TRBJ2-7 - TRBD1 TRBV6-4 CASSPTGNSYEQYF TGTGCCAGCAGCCCGACAGGGAACTCCTACGAGCAGTACTTC
TRBJ1-2 - TRBD1 TRBV6-5 CASSNRDRGPYGYTF TGTGCCAGCAGCAACCGGGACAGGGGGCCCTATGGCTACACCTTC
TRBJ1-6 - - TRBV6-5 CASSQTGDNSPLHF TGTGCCAGCAGCCAGACTGGAGATAATTCACCCCTCCACTTT
TRBJ2-3 - - TRBV29-1 CSVWLGQDSTDTQYF TGCAGCGTTTGGCTCGGGCAGGATAGCACAGATACGCAGTATTTT
TRBJ2-5 few TRBD2 TRBV29-1 CSVVGRLAAETQYF TGCAGCGTTGTAGGGCGGCTAGCGGCCGAGACCCAGTACTTC
TRBJ1-2 once TRBD1 TRBV6-5 CASSRQGIGYGYTF TGTGCCAGCAGCCGACAGGGAATTGGCTATGGCTACACCTTC
TRBJ1-1 few TRBD1 TRBV29-1 CSTRLGTGFTEAFF TGCAGCACGCGTCTTGGGACAGGGTTCACTGAAGCTTTCTTT
TRBJ2-1 - - TRBV11-3 CASSLSRRGPHPYNEQFF TGTGCCAGCAGCTTGTCTCGCAGGGGCCCTCACCCCTACAATGAGCAGTTCTTC
TRBJ2-1 - TRBD1 TRBV7-9 CASSLGTGQLYNEQFF TGTGCCAGCAGCTTAGGGACAGGACAACTCTACAATGAGCAGTTCTTC
TRBJ1-1 few - TRBV7-9 CASSLSQGPEAFF TGTGCCAGCAGCTTAAGTCAGGGGCCTGAAGCTTTCTTT
TRBJ2-6 - - TRBV5-4 CASSQTVDSSGANVLTF TGTGCCAGCAGCCAGACGGTTGATAGCTCTGGGGCCAACGTCCTGACTTTC
TRBJ2-1 - - TRBV30 CAWNRGYNEQFF TGTGCCTGGAATCGCGGCTACAATGAGCAGTTCTTC
TRBJ1-2 once - TRBV30 CAWRGARYGYTF TGTGCCTGGAGGGGGGCCCGTTATGGCTACACCTTC
TRBJ2-5 - - TRBV5-4 CASSLRQSETQYF TGTGCCAGCAGCTTACGACAGTCAGAGACCCAGTACTTC
TRBJ1-1 - TRBD1 TRBV19 CASSIAQTGPNTEAFF TGTGCCAGTAGTATAGCCCAGACAGGGCCGAACACTGAAGCTTTCTTT
TRBJ2-3 few - TRBV19 CASSIPSDTQYF TGTGCCAGTAGTATCCCTTCAGATACGCAGTATTTT
TRBJ2-6 few - TRBV7-8 CASSLVPGPSGANVLTF TGTGCCAGCAGCTTAGTCCCTGGTCCCTCTGGGGCCAACGTCCTGACTTTC
TRBJ2-5 - - TRBV30 CACAWTAQRTQYF TGTGCCTGCGCTTGGACAGCCCAGCGGACCCAGTACTTC
TRBJ2-5 few - TRBV11-2 CASSLEFGGIKIGTQYF TGTGCCAGCAGCTTAGAATTTGGTGGAATAAAGATAGGGACCCAGTACTTC
TRBJ2-3 - - TRBV30 CAWQGTSTDTQYF TGTGCCTGGCAGGGTACTAGCACAGATACGCAGTATTTT
TRBJ2-1 - - TRBV7-2 CASSLDGGSFSEQFF TGTGCCAGCAGCTTAGACGGCGGATCTTTTTCTGAGCAGTTCTTC
TRBJ2-5 - - TRBV10-2 CASSQNQETQYF TGCGCCAGCAGTCAAAACCAAGAGACCCAGTACTTC
TRBJ2-3 few TRBD2 TRBV29-1 CSEQRGTDTQYF TGCAGCGAACAGCGGGGGACGGATACGCAGTATTTT
TRBJ2-6 - - TRBV27 CASSLSGANVLTF TGTGCCAGCAGTTTATCTGGGGCCAACGTCCTGACTTTC
TRBJ1-2 - - TRBV2 CASRGTPAGGGYTF TGTGCCAGCAGAGGTACACCGGCCGGCGGTGGCTACACCTTC
TRBJ1-2 - - TRBV4-3 CASSQDLTDRGGGYTF TGCGCCAGCAGCCAAGATTTGACAGATCGGGGGGGTGGCTACACCTTC
TRBJ1-1 - - TRBV11-2 CASSARLNTEAFF TGTGCCAGCAGCGCGCGGTTGAACACTGAAGCTTTCTTT
TRBJ2-2 few TRBD2 TRBV30 CAWSSGLGNTGELFF TGTGCCTGGAGTTCGGGACTAGGGAACACCGGGGAGCTGTTTTTT
TRBJ2-7 - - TRBV2 CASRRSGSRYEQYF TGTGCCAGCAGACGATCGGGGAGTCGCTACGAGCAGTACTTC
TRBJ2-7 - TRBD1 TRBV18 CASSSRQGDEQYF TGTGCCAGCTCATCCCGACAGGGTGACGAGCAGTACTTC
TRBJ1-2 - - TRBV2 CASSVQQANYGYTF TGTGCCAGCAGTGTACAACAGGCTAACTATGGCTACACCTTC
TRBJ1-4 - - TRBV4-3 CASSQDQRNEKLFF TGCGCCAGCAGCCAAGATCAAAGGAATGAAAAACTGTTTTTT
TRBJ2-1 few - TRBV29-1 CSVDQEQFF TGCAGCGTTGACCAGGAGCAGTTCTTC
TRBJ2-5 - - TRBV19 CASSKGTVDKETQYF TGTGCCAGTAGTAAGGGCACGGTGGATAAAGAGACCCAGTACTTC
TRBJ1-5 - - TRBV6-6 CASSHQGSNQPQHF TGTGCCAGCAGCCACCAGGGAAGCAATCAGCCCCAGCATTTT
TRBJ1-4 few TRBD1 TRBV5-1 CASTRQGLNEKLFF TGCGCCAGCACCCGACAGGGACTTAATGAAAAACTGTTTTTT
TRBJ2-1 few - TRBV11-3 CASSLMALDEQFF TGTGCCAGCAGCTTAATGGCTTTGGATGAGCAGTTCTTC
TRBJ2-6 few - TRBV4-3 CASSQARSVGANVLTF TGCGCCAGCAGCCAGGCGAGGTCAGTCGGGGCCAACGTCCTGACTTTC
TRBJ1-5 - - TRBV30 CAWSDKLHQPQHF TGTGCCTGGAGCGACAAGCTTCATCAGCCCCAGCATTTT